This T cell receptor beta chain is from a study of CXCR3-negative and CXCR3-positive naive CD8 T cells (dated by TCRdb to the late 2010s). About the investigation overall: In total, about 150 million TRB reads were obtained, which works out to roughly 1.5 +/- 0.3 million reads per library. Naive subsets from 5 or 6 donors and memory cells from 3 donors were included in the TRBV-TRBJ cluster analysis. Diversity and physicochemical repertoire analyses covered under twelve donors pooled from two independent experiments.

The investigation overall reported the following: Surface CD5, linked to self-reactivity in mice, was comparable between naive subsets; TCR interaction strength was therefore also inferred from TRB CDR3 physicochemical properties. Both naive subsets had comparably high repertoire diversity, while memory CD8+ T cells had much lower repertoire diversity. CXCR3 expression partially decreased after cryopreservation, so most assays used freshly isolated PBMCs. TRB CDR3s from CXCR3-positive naive cells showed higher hydrophobicity (lower Kidera factor 4), lower energy, and higher strength and volume indices than CXCR3-negative naive cells. Within the same donor, TRBV-TRBJ usage looked similar between naive CXCR3-negative and CXCR3-positive cells, but memory cells had distinct patterns.

A word on this clonotype: Its antigen is still unknown.

Spanning cysteine to phenylalanine, the CDR3 consists of 15 amino acids. The nucleotide record is missing. The germline V gene specifies SGHAT as CDR1 and FQNNGV as CDR2. Sequencing relied on a NextSeq 550. The Human TCR Profiling Kit (MiLaboratory) was used to prepare UMI-labeled 5' RACE TRB cDNA libraries. The full amount of extracted RNA was used for cDNA synthesis, and the full amount of resulting cDNA was used for PCR amplification. The libraries were made side by side, with each library going through the same number of PCR cycles. From the authors' description of their analysis: MIGEC and MiXCR extracted about 50,000 +/- 10,000 unique UMI-labeled TRB cDNA molecules per library, requiring at least two reads per UMI. An average of roughly 40,000 +/- 10,000 functional in-frame TRB CDR3 nucleotide clonotypes without stop codons was found per library. After downsampling to 5000 UMI-labeled TRB molecules per sample, diversity metrics, including normalized Shannon-Wiener and Chao1, were computed in VDJtools. For the central five CDR3 residues, VDJtools calculated physicochemical properties weighted by clonotype size, namely interaction energy, strength, volume and Kidera factor 4. TCRdb reprocessed the reads, so every CDR3 protein sequence counts as one entry and DNA is not shown. The V and J calls were not made by the authors but by TCRdb's processing. The table of this sample itemizes around 60,000 distinct CDR3 sequences. The biggest ten clones account for roughly 0.58% of the sample.

Each CD8+ T cell subset was flow-sorted in triplicate, and some 310,000 cells per subset were placed directly into RLT lysis buffer. To exclude memory contaminants, naive CD8+ T cells were stringently defined as CD45RO-CCR7+CD27+CD95-. Peripheral blood mononuclear cells were isolated from buffy coats by standard density gradient centrifugation. Naive CXCR3-negative and CXCR3-positive CD8+ T cells were flow-sorted on a FACSAria III. An RNeasy Mini Kit was used to extract total RNA from the sorted cells. This TCR was recovered from a human donor in good health. Some clones in this sample may be carry-over from other donors' samples. Recombination joined TRBV11-2 with TRBJ2-3; the TRBD1 assignment by TCRdb is unverifiable without DNA. Sequencing used naive CXCR3+ CD8+ T cells from blood. This specimen's cell subset or site label, per the study, means: CD45RO-CCR7+CD27+CD95- naive CD8+ T cells expressing CXCR3 (TNR3+). For the CDR3, the sequence is CASSARDRVPDTQYF.